The clone carrying this TCR beta chain was detected a few times. Its antigen remains unknown. Via MiXCR, TCRdb re-called the 5' RACE reads, giving one row per CDR3 protein. The sample has 450,000 or so distinct CDR3 sequences; about 13% are singletons. This CDR3 contains 21 residues. The germline CDR1 and CDR2 sequences are MNHEY and SVGEGT. V gave up 6 bases and J gave up 0 bases; unmatched junction bases: 21. This record comes from a study of identical twins. Whole-study findings and limits: Analyses of zero insertions could be partly confounded by invariant MAIT and iNKT cells. Conclusions rested on cross-sectional statistics rather than following the same donors. Out-of-frame sharing of TCR alpha in monozygotic twins was underestimated by models.

Healthy Caucasian donors formed the entire cohort. These same data were also listed under a study on yellow fever vaccine responses in identical twins.

This chain joins TRBV6-2 or TRBV6-3 and TRBJ2-1; TRBD2 matches 9 bases. This receptor was taken from a woman aged 18-29 years in good health. Sequencing was carried out using CD4+ T cells sorted from blood. This CDR3 is CASSRPRGSGGISSSYNEQFF. CDR3 in DNA: TGTGCCAGCAGCCGTCCGCGTGGTAGCGGGGGTATCTCAAGCTCCTACAATGAGCAGTTCTTC.